This TCR beta chain was documented in a study of patients and donors after allogeneic stem cell transplantation. Germline CDR1 SGDLS, CDR2 YYNGEE. The V gene lost 3 bases and the J gene lost 2 bases, with 11 bases spanning the gap. The CDR3 runs to 14 residues. TCRdb re-analysed the RT-PCR reads in MiXCR, keeping a single row per CDR3 protein. The sample yields a few hundred thousand distinct CDR3 sequences, 38% seen once. Sequences were obtained from blood, either unsorted or a sorted T cell fraction (not recorded which). The origin of this receptor is a human donor who was either an allogeneic HSCT recipient or a stem cell or donor lymphocyte infusion donor (not recorded which). It is not recorded whose cells these are; they may come from a transplant donor. This chain joins TRBV9 and TRBJ1-2; no clear D. This CDR3 is CASSARGENYGYTF. DNA of the CDR3: TGTGCCAGCAGCGCCCGCGGAGAGAACTATGGCTACACCTTC.